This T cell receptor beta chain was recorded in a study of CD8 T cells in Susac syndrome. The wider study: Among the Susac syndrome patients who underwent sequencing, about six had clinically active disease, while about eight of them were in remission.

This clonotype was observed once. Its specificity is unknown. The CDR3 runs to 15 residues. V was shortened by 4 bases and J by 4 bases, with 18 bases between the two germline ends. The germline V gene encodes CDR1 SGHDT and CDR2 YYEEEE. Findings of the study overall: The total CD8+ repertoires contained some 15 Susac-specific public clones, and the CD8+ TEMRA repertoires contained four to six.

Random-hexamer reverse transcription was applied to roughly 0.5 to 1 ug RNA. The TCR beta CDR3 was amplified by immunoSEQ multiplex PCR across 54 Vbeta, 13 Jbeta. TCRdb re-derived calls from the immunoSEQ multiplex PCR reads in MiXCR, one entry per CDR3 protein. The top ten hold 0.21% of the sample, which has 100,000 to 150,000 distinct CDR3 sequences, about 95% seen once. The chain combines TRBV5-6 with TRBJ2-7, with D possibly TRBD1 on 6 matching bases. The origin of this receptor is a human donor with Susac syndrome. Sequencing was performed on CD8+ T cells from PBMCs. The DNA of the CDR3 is TGTGCCAGCAGCGCGACTTGGGGGCCTGGATACGAGCAGTACTTC. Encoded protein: CASSATWGPGYEQYF.